The 12 T cell receptor beta chains below all came from one sample that was sequenced in a study of blood T cell repertoires in COVID-19. Profiling relied on immunoSEQ multiplex PCR, and the TCRdb table lists in-frame clones only, not all of them. The sample includes around 440,000 clones, approximately 88% of them seen just once. The specimen was peripheral blood. Source of these receptors: a woman aged 50 to 65 with COVID-19, enrolled during active disease.

The chain combines TRBV3-1 (or the pseudogene TRBV3-2) with TRBJ2-7, with 10 nucleotides matching TRBD2. This CDR3 region has 16 residues. V shed 6 bases and J 0 bases; nucleotides not matched to a gene: 8. In germline, CDR1 is LGHDT, CDR2 YNNKEL (reference sequence). The CDR3 sequence is CASSRTSGRDSYEQYF. CDR3 bases: TGTGCCAGCAGTCGGACTAGCGGACGGGACTCCTACGAGCAGTACTTC.

This sequence joins TRBV27 and TRBJ2-3; TRBD2 is a possible D gene (5 bases). V lost 7 bases, J lost 4 bases, and 18 bases lay in between. Germline assignment: CDR1 MNHEY and CDR2 SMNVEV (reference sequence). This CDR3 has 15 amino acids. The CDR3 DNA sequence: TGTGCCAGCAAAACGGGGTGGAGGTTATCAGATACGCAGTATTTT. The encoded protein is CASKTGWRLSDTQYF.

The V call is TRBV9, the J call TRBJ2-2, with TRBD2 matching 11 bases. With V trimmed by 3 bases and J by 0 bases, 4 bases remained unmatched. Germline CDR1 and CDR2: SGDLS and YYNGEE. The CDR3 has 17 amino acids. In DNA form, the CDR3 reads TGTGCCAGCAGCGGGGCTAGCGGGGGGTCGAACACCGGGGAGCTGTTTTTT. Its protein is CASSGASGGSNTGELFF. The variable domain in full, with the rest retrieved from reference TRBV9 and TRBJ2-2, is DSGVTQTPKHLITATGQRVTLRCSPRSGDLSVYWYQQSLDQGLQFLIQYYNGEERAKGNILERFSAQQFPDLHSELNLSSLELGDSALYFCASSGASGGSNTGELFFGEGSRLTVL.

The rearrangement joins TRBV19 to TRBJ2-4, with 9 bases lining up with TRBD1. CDR1 is LNHDA and CDR2 is SQIVND in the germline V gene (reference sequence). V shed 7 bases, J shed 7 bases, and the junction held 8 bases outside the gene matches. This CDR3 is built from 14 residues. The CDR3, as DNA: TGTGCCAGTACCCTGGCGGGACAGGGTAACATTCAGTACTTC. Its protein is CASTLAGQGNIQYF.

Note on this clone: Different DNA sequences within this sample yield the same CDR3. The V and J genes are TRBV30 and TRBJ1-6; 8 bases are shared with TRBD1. The trim removed 4 bases at V and 7 bases at J, leaving 3 bases unmatched. Germline assignment: CDR1 GTSNPN and CDR2 SVGIG (reference sequence). The CDR3 covers 13 residues. Here the CDR3 DNA reads TGTGCCTGGACAGGGACAGGCAATTCACCCCTCCACTTT. Amino acid sequence: CAWTGTGNSPLHF.

This chain links TRBV7-9 with TRBJ2-5; TRBD1 agrees at 7 bases. The CDR3 has 13 residues. Germline loops: CDR1 SEHNR, CDR2 FQNEAQ (reference sequence). Trimming at V came to 8 bases and at J to 1 base, leaving 4 bases not matched to a gene. The DNA for the CDR3 is TGTGCCAGCGGGACAGACCTCCAAGAGACCCAGTACTTC. Its translation is CASGTDLQETQYF.

This clone was seen only a few times. J is TRBJ1-1 and V is TRBV10-1; no firm D call. V was clipped by 3 bases and J by 5 bases, with 7 bases between them. This CDR3 contains 12 residues. Germline assignment: CDR1 WNHNN and CDR2 SYGVQD (reference sequence). The CDR3 DNA sequence: TGCGCCAGCAGTGATGGGCGAACTGAAGCTTTCTTT. Its protein product is CASSDGRTEAFF.

The count of this clone is one. This chain joins TRBV5-4 and TRBJ1-6; no firm D call. V lost 0 bases and J 5 bases, leaving 3 bases between the germline ends. The CDR3 contains 13 residues. CDR1 is SGHNT, CDR2 YYREEE, per germline (reference sequence). This CDR3 reads CASSLDNNSPLHF. CDR3 DNA: TGTGCCAGCAGCTTGGACAATAATTCACCCCTCCACTTT.

The rearrangement joins TRBV29-1 to TRBJ1-2, with unresolved D. Trimming removed 2 bases at V and 0 bases at J, with 10 bases between. The CDR3 runs to 14 residues. Germline V gene data show CDR1 as SQVTM and CDR2 as ANQGSEA. CDR3 region: CSVELSKSNYGYTF. The DNA of the CDR3 is TGCAGCGTTGAACTATCGAAATCTAACTATGGCTACACCTTC.

V is TRBV2 and J is TRBJ2-5; D remains unclear. Trimming removed 10 bases at V and 0 bases at J, with 6 bases between. Germline values: CDR1 SNHLY, CDR2 FYNNEI. The CDR3 contains 11 residues. The CDR3 DNA reads as TGTGCCACCACTGACCAAGAGACCCAGTACTTC. Residues: CATTDQETQYF.

The chain carries TRBV5-3 and TRBJ1-5; the match to TRBD1 covers 9 bases. TRBV5-3 falls under the ORF class, with uncertain function. The CDR3 length is 15 residues. The junction had 13 bases not matched to a gene; V was cut back by 10 bases and J by 5 bases. The CDR3, as DNA: TGTGCCTCCCCGGGGATCACAGGGGGCGATCAGCCCCAGCATTTT. It translates to CASPGITGGDQPQHF.

J is TRBJ1-1 and V is TRBV5-1; possibly TRBD1 for D (5 bases). In germline, CDR1 is SGHRS, CDR2 YFSETQ. This CDR3 region has 13 residues. The V end lost 2 bases, the J end lost 3 bases, and 8 bases lay between the germline ends. CDR3 sequence reads: CASSFSGYTEAFF. Here the CDR3 DNA reads TGCGCCAGCAGCTTCTCAGGGTACACTGAAGCTTTCTTT. The variable domain in full, completed from reference TRBV5-1 and TRBJ1-1, reads KAGVTQTPRYLIKTRGQQVTLSCSPISGHRSVSWYQQTPGQGLQFLFEYFSETQRNKGNFPGRFSGRQFSNSRSEMNVSTLELGDSALYLCASSFSGYTEAFFGQGTRLTVV.